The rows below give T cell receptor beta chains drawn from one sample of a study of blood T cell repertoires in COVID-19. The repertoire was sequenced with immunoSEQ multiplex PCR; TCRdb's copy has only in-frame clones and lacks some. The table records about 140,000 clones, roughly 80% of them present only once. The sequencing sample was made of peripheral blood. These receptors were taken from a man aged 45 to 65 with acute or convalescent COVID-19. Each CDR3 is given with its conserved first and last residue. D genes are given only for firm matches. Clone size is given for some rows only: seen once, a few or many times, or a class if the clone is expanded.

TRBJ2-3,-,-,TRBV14,TGTGCCAGCAGCCTTCGGGTCGTCACAGATACGCAGTATTTT,CASSLRVVTDTQYF
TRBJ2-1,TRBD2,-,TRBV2,TGTGCCAGCAGCCGATACAGCGGGGGGGCGAGCAATGAGCAGTTCTTC,CASSRYSGGASNEQFF
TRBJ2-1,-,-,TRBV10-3,TGTGCCATCAGTGAGTCGGGGGGCTCCTACAATGAGCAGTTCTTC,CAISESGGSYNEQFF
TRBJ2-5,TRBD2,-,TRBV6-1,TGTGCCAGCAGTTCCCGGGGGGAAGAGACCCAGTACTTC,CASSSRGEETQYF
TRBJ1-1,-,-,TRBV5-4,TGTGCCAGCAGCTTCCGGGGGGCACGGGGCACTGAAGCTTTCTTT,CASSFRGARGTEAFF
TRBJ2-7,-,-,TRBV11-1,TGTGCCAGCAGCTTAAGTAGGCTAGCGAACCCCTACGAGCAGTACTTC,CASSLSRLANPYEQYF
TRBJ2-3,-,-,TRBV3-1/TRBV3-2,TGTGCCAGCAGCCAAGATCCCTTCCCTAGCACAGATACGCAGTATTTT,CASSQDPFPSTDTQYF
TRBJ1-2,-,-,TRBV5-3,TGTGCCAGAAGCTTGAGCAGAGGGGGCTACACCTTC,CARSLSRGGYTF
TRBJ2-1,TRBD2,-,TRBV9,TGTGCCAGCAGCGTAGGACCGACTAGCGGGGGCCTATACAATGAGCAGTTCTTC,CASSVGPTSGGLYNEQFF
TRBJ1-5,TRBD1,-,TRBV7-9,TGTGCCAGCAGCTTGACAGGGAACCAGCCCCAGCATTTT,CASSLTGNQPQHF
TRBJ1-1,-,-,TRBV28,TGTGCCACCTCGGACTTGAACACTGAAGCTTTCTTT,CATSDLNTEAFF
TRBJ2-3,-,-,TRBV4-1,TGCGCCAGCAGCCACCCCTTAACAGATACGCAGTATTTT,CASSHPLTDTQYF
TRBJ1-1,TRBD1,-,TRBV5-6,TGTGCCAGCAGCTTGGTGGGACAGGGAAGGAACACTGAAGCTTTCTTT,CASSLVGQGRNTEAFF
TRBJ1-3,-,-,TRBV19,TGTGCCAGTAGCTTTACAGGCGGCTCTGGAAACACCATATATTTT,CASSFTGGSGNTIYF
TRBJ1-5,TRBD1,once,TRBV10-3,TGTGCCATCAGCGACTATTCAGGGGGAAATCAGCCCCAGCATTTT,CAISDYSGGNQPQHF
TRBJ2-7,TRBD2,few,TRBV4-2,TGTGCCAGCAGCCAAGATAGTAGGCCGGGGGGATCCTACGAGCAGTACTTC,CASSQDSRPGGSYEQYF
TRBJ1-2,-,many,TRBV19,TGTGCCAGTAGTAGCCCCTCCAGGGGCACCTATGGCTACACCTTC,CASSSPSRGTYGYTF
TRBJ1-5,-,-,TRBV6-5,TGTGCCAGCAGTTACTCGTCGACACCCGATCAGCCCCAGCATTTT,CASSYSSTPDQPQHF
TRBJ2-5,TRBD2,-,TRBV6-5,TGTGCCAGCAGACTTAGCGGGGGGCGGGAGACCCAGTACTTC,CASRLSGGRETQYF
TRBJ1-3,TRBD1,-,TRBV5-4,TGTGCCAGCAGCCCCGGACAGGGGGTCTCTACCGGAAACACCATATATTTT,CASSPGQGVSTGNTIYF
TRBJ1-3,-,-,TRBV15,TGTGCCACCAGCAGAGATTCGGGTGGTGGAAACACCATATATTTT,CATSRDSGGGNTIYF
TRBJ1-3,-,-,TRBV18,TGTGCCAGCTCACCACGGACAGCGGGAAACACCATATATTTT,CASSPRTAGNTIYF
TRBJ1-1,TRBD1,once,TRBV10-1,TGCGCCAGCAGGGAGGGGACAGGGAATACTGAAGCTTTCTTT,CASREGTGNTEAFF
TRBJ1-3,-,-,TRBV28,TGTGCCAGCGCAGGGTCAGGAAACACCATATATTTT,CASAGSGNTIYF